Below, one T cell receptor (beta chain) is given with its context. The data belong to a study of blood T cell repertoires in COVID-19. The overall study: Acute and convalescent COVID-19 specimens originated in the United States, Italy and Spain. Nucleic acid was either cDNA or gDNA, and it came from T cells, B-cell-depleted T cells, or PBMCs.

Enrollment of patients from Seattle took place during active infection, with longitudinal follow-up. There are 13 residues in the CDR3. V was cut by 7 bases and J by 2 bases, with 11 bases left in between. Per germline, CDR1 SGDLS and CDR2 YYNGEE. Per the original methods: For nucleated cells, counts were estimated from reference gene primer amplification. Some clones are missing from TCRdb's copy, which holds only in-frame ones; the method was immunoSEQ multiplex PCR. From that table come the V and J calls and clone size; the DNA was used to work out D and trimming. The sample shows roughly 390,000 clones, about 89% of them seen only once.

This TCR was sampled from a woman aged 25 to 39 with COVID-19, enrolled during active disease. The specimen sequenced was peripheral blood. V gene TRBV9 combines with J gene TRBJ2-3, with D hard to call. The CDR3 bases are TGTGCCAGCTCCCCCCAGATCACAGATACGCAGTATTTT. This encodes CASSPQITDTQYF.